This T cell receptor beta chain was identified during a study of blood T cells in healthy people across ages (dated by TCRdb to about 2015). Some background on the complete study: In model experiments, template switching captured roughly one uniquely barcoded TCR beta cDNA molecule for every two T cells. Using deep sequencing normalized with unique cDNA molecular identifiers, the study measured how TCR beta repertoire diversity changes with age. Four age groups were formed from the donors: young (average about 16 years), middle-aged (approximately 42), aged (approximately 60) and long-lived (82). The study analyzed two additional independent replicas of 1 million unique cDNA reads from the same blood draw for two donors, one aged 18 to 29 and one aged 80 or older. The investigation overall reported the following: The percentage of naive T cells measured by flow cytometry correlated strongly with observed TCR beta diversity. Estimates of total diversity based on one million sequenced T cells were considered lower bounds and underestimates. Because the CMV infection status of the donors was unknown, age-related changes in expanded clonotypes may potentially have been confounded. Since profiling was done on bulk unsorted PBMCs, naive and antigen-experienced compartments could not be conclusively compared. Compared with the aged group, the long-lived group had more naive CD4+ T cells, fewer expanded clones and increased TCR diversity, a pattern suggesting age selection. Observed TCR beta diversity per million T cells fell roughly linearly with age, and a significant reduction was already apparent by age around 40.

As concerns this clonotype: There is no known antigen for this receptor. The missing conserved phenylalanine or tryptophan at the end of this CDR3 makes a read error likely.

The germline ends are 12 bases apart after V is trimmed by 3 bases and J by 4 bases. In the germline V gene, CDR1 corresponds to LGHNA and CDR2 to YNFKEQ. Both ends counted, the CDR3 spans 14 residues. Just the 42-base CDR3 DNA is kept, in frame starting at base 1. Library preparation used 5' RACE. For sequencing, an Illumina HiSeq 2500 was employed. The second PCR ran for roughly 7 to 11 cycles and used a J-beta primer mix along with a sample-barcoded 5' primer. A unique molecular identifier was introduced onto each TCR beta cDNA molecule by a template-switch 5' adaptor carrying 12 random nucleotides. Each sample yielded at least 2.5 million CDR3-containing paired-end reads. The Mint cDNA synthesis kit, primed by a TRBC-specific oligonucleotide, was used to synthesize first-strand cDNA from all RNA. After uracil-DNA glycosylase treatment, a first 18-cycle PCR used universal primers M1SS and BC2_uni_R on all cDNA. Under the source paper's analysis protocol: Each sample was normalized by randomly selecting 1 million high-quality reads, each carrying a distinct molecular identifier. Instead of being binned into consensus sequences, reads that shared molecular identifiers were thrown out. CDR3 identification, clonotype clustering and error correction used MiTCR with a Q25 quality threshold and the strictest error-elimination algorithm. A nonparametric unseen species model with Euler transformation was used to estimate lower-bound total TCR beta diversity. Through fastp at Q25 and MiXCR, TCRdb rebuilt clones from the public reads, retaining in-frame beta chains. Merged by CDR3 protein, the rows form single entries marked with the most common genes and DNA. Clone size and V and J calls follow TCRdb, not the original study. The sample contains around 800,000 distinct CDR3 sequences, 20% to 30% of them found a single time. The top ten constitute less than 3.5% of the sample.

The donors were roughly 40 Caucasian individuals from Russia, aged 6 to 90 years, who were systemically healthy. About 9.1 milliliters of peripheral blood were collected from each donor into EDTA-treated Vacutainer tubes. Ficoll-Paque density-gradient centrifugation was used to isolate PBMCs, with at least 6.5 million obtained per sample. Trizol reagent was used to extract total RNA from the PBMCs, yielding at least 6 micrograms per sample. For every donor, flow cytometry on a PBMC aliquot measured the percentage of naive CD45RAhigh/CD27high T cells. The data were also submitted as part of a second study, on T cells of mothers and their children. That second publication adds: Nine systemically healthy Caucasian individuals served as donors, namely three mothers together with their six children. cDNA synthesis consumed the entire amount of extracted RNA, loaded at 1.5 ug RNA in each 15 ul reaction. In the second PCR, sample barcodes and 2-4 random nucleotides were introduced via the M1S primer. Each mother yielded over 8.5 million TCR beta CDR3 reads and each child 3 million to 3.5 million reads. TCR recombination output is similarly shaped by thymic selection in related and unrelated pairs, with a minor effect exerted by inherited differences. Normalized repertoire overlap in related mother-child pairs was always slightly higher than in unrelated mother-child pairs, but the difference was never significant. No persistent microchimeric T cell clones were found, with a detection sensitivity of around 100 clones per million clonotypes. Deep NGS was used in the study to compare the TCR beta repertoires of mothers and children and to look for features that separate related mother-child pairs from unrelated individuals. On average, the children were approximately 11 +/- 4 years old, while the mothers were roughly 36 +/- 4 years old. After adapters were ligated using NEBNext reagents, the libraries underwent 100+100 nt paired-end sequencing on an Illumina HiSeq 2000. To prevent cross-contamination, the mother and child libraries were prepared one month apart and sequenced in separate runs. For each donor, between about 500,000 and 2,100,000 distinct TCR beta clonotypes were identified. Naive TCR beta clonotypes were estimated from low-frequency clonotypes matched to each donor's FACS-determined naive share, without sorting.

This TCR was sampled from a boy aged 10-17 years in good health. Sequenced material: blood. The rearranged segments are TRBV4-2 and TRBJ2-5; TRBD1 is perhaps the D gene, given 6 matching bases. The nucleotides are TGTGCCAGCAGCCAGTTAGGGGGTGGAGAGACCCAGTACCTC. This is translated as CASSQLGGGETQYL.